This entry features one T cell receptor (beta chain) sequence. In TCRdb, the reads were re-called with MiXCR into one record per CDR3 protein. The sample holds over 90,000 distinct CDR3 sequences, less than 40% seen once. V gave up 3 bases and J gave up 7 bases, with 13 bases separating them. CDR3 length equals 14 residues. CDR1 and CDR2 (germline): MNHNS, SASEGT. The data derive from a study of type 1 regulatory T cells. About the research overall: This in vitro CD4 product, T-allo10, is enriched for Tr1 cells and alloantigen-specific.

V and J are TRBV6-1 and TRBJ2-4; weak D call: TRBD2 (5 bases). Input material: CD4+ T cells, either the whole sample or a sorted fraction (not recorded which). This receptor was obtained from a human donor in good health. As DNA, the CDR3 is TGTGCCAGCAGTGATGGAGGACCCTCCAACATTCAGTACTTC. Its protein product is CASSDGGPSNIQYF.